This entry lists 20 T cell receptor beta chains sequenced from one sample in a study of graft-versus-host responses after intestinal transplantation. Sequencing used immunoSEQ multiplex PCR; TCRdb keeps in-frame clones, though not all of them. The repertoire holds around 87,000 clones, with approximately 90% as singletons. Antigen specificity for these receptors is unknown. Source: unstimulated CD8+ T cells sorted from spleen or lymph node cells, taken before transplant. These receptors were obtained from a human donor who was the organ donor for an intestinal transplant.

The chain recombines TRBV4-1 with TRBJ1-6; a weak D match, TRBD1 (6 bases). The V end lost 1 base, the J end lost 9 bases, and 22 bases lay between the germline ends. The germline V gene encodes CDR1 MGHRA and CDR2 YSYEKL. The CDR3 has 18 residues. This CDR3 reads CASSQAPPGDALSSPLHF. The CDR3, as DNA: TGCGCCAGCAGCCAAGCTCCCCCAGGGGATGCCCTCTCTTCACCCCTCCACTTT.

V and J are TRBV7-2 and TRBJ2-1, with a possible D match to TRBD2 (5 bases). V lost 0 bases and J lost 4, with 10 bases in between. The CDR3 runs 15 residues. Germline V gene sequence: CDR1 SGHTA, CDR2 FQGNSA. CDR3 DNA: TGTGCCAGCAGCTTAGCGCTCTCGGGGTACAATGAGCAGTTCTTC. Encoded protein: CASSLALSGYNEQFF.

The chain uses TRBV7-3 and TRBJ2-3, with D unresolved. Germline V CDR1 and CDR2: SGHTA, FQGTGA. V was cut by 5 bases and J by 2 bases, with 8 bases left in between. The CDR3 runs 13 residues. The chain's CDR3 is CASSGGITDTQYF. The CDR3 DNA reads TGTGCCAGCAGCGGCGGCATCACAGATACGCAGTATTTT. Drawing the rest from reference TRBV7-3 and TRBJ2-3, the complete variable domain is GAGVSQTPSNKVTEKGKYVELRCDPISGHTALYWYRQSLGQGPEFLIYFQGTGAADDSGLPNDRFFAVRPEGSVSTLKIQRTERGDSAVYLCASSGGITDTQYFGPGTRLTVL.

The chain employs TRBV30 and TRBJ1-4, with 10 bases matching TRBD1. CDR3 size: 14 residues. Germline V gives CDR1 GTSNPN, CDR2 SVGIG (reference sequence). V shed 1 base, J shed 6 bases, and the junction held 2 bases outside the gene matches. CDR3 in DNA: TGTGCCTGGAGTGCCGGGACAGGGGATGAAAAACTGTTTTTT. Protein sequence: CAWSAGTGDEKLFF.

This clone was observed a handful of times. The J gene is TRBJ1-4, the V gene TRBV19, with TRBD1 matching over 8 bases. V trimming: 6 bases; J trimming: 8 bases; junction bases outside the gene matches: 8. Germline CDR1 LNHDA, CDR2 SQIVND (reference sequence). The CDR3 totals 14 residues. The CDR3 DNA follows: TGTGCCAGTAGGACAGGGGACATAGAAGAAAAACTGTTTTTT. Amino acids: CASRTGDIEEKLFF.

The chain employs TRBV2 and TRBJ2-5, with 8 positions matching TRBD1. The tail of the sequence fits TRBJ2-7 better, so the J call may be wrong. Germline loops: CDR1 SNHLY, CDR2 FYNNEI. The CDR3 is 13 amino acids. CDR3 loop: CASSEQGAYEQYF. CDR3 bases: TGTGCCAGCAGTGAACAGGGGGCTTACGAGCAGTACTTC.

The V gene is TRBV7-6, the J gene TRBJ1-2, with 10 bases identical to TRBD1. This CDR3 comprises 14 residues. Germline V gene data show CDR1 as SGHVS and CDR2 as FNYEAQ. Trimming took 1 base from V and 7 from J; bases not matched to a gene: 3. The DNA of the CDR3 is TGTGCCAGCAGCTTAGGACAGGGGGCAGGTGGCTACACCTTC. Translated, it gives CASSLGQGAGGYTF.

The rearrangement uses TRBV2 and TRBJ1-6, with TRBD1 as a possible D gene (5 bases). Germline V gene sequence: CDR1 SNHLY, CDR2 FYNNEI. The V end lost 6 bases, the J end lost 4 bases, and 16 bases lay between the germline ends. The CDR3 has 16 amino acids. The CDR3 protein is CASRATGTDYNSPLHF. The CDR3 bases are TGTGCCAGCAGGGCTACCGGGACTGATTATAATTCACCCCTCCACTTT.

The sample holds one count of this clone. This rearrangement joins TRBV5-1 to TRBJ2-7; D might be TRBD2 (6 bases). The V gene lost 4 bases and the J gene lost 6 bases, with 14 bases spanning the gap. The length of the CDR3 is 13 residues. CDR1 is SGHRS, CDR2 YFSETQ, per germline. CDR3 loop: CASSGLLAGEQYF. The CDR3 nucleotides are TGCGCCAGCAGCGGATTACTAGCTGGCGAGCAGTACTTC.

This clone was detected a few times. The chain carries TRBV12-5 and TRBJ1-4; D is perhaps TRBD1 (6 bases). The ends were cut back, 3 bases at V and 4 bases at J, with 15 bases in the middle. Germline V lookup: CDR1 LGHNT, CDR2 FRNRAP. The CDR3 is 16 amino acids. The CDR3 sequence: CASGLAGQPFNEKLFF. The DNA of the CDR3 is TGTGCTAGTGGTTTAGCCGGACAGCCGTTTAATGAAAAACTGTTTTTT.

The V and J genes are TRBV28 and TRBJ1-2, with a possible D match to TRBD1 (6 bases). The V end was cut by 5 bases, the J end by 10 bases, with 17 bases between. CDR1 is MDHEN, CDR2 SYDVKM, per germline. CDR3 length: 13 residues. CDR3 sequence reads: CASSPNVTGTYTF. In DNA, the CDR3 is TGTGCCAGCAGTCCAAACGTTACAGGGACCTACACCTTC.

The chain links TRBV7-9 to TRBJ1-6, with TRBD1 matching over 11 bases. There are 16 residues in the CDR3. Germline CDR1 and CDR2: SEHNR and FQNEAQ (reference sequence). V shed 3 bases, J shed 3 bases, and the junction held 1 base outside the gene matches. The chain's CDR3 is CASSLGTGGYNSPLHF. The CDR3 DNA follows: TGTGCCAGCAGCTTGGGGACAGGGGGCTATAATTCACCCCTCCACTTT.

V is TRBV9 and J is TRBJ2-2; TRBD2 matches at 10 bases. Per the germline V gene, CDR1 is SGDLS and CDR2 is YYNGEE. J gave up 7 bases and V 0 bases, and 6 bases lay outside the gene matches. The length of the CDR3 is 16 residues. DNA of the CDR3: TGTGCCAGCAGCGTAGGGAGCGGGGGGGCCGACGGGGAGCTGTTTTTT. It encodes CASSVGSGGADGELFF.

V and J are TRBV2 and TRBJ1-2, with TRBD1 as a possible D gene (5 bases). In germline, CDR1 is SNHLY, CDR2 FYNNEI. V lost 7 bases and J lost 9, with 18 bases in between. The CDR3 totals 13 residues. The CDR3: CASTGELLWSYTF. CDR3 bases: TGTGCCAGCACGGGGGAACTACTATGGAGCTACACCTTC.

CDR3 residues: CASSVEGGQLNTEAFF. The CDR3 bases are TGTGCCAGCAGCGTAGAAGGGGGACAGTTGAACACTGAAGCTTTCTTT. The chain uses TRBV9 and TRBJ1-1; 7 positions agree with TRBD1. The trim removed 0 bases at V and 0 bases at J, leaving 5 bases unmatched. CDR1 is SGDLS, CDR2 YYNGEE, per germline. The length of the CDR3 is 16 residues. The variable domain in full, completed from reference TRBV9 and TRBJ1-1, reads DSGVTQTPKHLITATGQRVTLRCSPRSGDLSVYWYQQSLDQGLQFLIQYYNGEERAKGNILERFSAQQFPDLHSELNLSSLELGDSALYFCASSVEGGQLNTEAFFGQGTRLTVV.

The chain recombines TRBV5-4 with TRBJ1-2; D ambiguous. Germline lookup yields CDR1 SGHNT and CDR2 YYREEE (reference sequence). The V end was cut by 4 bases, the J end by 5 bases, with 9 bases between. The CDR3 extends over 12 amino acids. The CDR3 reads CASSAAGYGYTF. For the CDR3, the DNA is TGTGCCAGCAGCGCAGCGGGATATGGCTACACCTTC. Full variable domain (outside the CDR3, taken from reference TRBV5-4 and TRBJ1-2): ETGVTQSPTHLIKTRGQQVTLRCSSQSGHNTVSWYQQALGQGPQFIFQYYREEENGRGNFPPRFSGLQFPNYSSELNVNALELDDSALYLCASSAAGYGYTFGSGTRLTVV.

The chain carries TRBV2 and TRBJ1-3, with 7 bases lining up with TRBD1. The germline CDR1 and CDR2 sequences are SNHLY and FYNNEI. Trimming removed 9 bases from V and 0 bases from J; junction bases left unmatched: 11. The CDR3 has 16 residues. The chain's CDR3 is CARSTGLPSSGNTIYF. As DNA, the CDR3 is TGTGCCAGATCGACAGGGTTGCCATCCTCTGGAAACACCATATATTTT.

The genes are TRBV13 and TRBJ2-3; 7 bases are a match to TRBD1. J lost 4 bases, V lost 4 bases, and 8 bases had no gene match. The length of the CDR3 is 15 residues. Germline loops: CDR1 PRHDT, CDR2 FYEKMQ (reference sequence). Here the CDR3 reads CASSWGPTGADTQYF. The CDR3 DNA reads TGTGCCAGCAGCTGGGGACCTACAGGGGCAGATACGCAGTATTTT.

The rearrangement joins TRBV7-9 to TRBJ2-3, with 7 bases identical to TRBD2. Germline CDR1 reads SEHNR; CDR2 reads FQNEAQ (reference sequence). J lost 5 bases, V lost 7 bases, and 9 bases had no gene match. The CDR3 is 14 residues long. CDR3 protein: CASIQPGREDTQYF. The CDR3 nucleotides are TGTGCCAGCATCCAACCAGGGAGGGAAGATACGCAGTATTTT. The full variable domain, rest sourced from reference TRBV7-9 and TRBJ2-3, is DTGVSQNPRHKITKRGQNVTFRCDPISEHNRLYWYRQTLGQGPEFLTYFQNEAQLEKSRLLSDRFSAERPKGSFSTLEIQRTEQGDSAMYLCASIQPGREDTQYFGPGTRLTVL.

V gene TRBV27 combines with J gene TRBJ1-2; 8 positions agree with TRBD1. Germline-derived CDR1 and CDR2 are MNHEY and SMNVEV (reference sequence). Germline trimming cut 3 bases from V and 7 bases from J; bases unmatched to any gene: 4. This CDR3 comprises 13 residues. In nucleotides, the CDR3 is TGTGCCAGCAGTTTGACAGGGGATTTTGGCTACACCTTC. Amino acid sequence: CASSLTGDFGYTF.